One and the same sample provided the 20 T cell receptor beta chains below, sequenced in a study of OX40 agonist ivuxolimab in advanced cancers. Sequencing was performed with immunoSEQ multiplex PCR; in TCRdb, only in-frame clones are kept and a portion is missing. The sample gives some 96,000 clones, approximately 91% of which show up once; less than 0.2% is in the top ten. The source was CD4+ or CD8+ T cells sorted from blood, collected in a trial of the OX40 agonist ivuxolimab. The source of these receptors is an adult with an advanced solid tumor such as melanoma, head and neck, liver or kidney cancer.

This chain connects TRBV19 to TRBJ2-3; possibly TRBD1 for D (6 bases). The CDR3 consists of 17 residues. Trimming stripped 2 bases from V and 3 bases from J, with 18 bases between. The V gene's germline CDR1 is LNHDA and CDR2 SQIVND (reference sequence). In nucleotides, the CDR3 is TGTGCCAGTAGTATAACCCAGACAGGTTCGGGAACAGATACGCAGTATTTT. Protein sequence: CASSITQTGSGTDTQYF.

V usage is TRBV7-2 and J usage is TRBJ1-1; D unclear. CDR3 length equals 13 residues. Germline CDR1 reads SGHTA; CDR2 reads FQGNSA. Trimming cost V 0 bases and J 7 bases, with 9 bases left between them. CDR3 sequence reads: CASSLALPIEAFF. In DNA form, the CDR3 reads TGTGCCAGCAGCTTAGCCCTACCTATTGAAGCTTTCTTT.

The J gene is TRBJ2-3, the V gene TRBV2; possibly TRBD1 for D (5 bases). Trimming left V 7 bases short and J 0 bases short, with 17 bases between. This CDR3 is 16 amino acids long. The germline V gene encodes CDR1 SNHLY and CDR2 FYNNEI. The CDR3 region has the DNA TGTGCCAGCAATGGGGCCCAGCGCAAGAGCACAGATACGCAGTATTTT. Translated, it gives CASNGAQRKSTDTQYF.

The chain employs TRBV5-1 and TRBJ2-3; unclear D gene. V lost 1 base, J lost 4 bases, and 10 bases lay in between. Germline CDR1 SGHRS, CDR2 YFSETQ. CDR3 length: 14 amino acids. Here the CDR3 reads CASSLSRVPDTQYF. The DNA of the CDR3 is TGCGCCAGCAGCTTGTCTAGGGTCCCAGATACGCAGTATTTT.

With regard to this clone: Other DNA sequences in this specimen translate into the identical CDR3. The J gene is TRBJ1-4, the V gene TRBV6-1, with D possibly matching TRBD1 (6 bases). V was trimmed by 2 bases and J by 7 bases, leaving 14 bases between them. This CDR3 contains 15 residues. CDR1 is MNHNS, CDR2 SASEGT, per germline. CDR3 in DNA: TGTGCCAGCAGTGAAAGTGGGGGCGCGGGTGAAAAACTGTTTTTT. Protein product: CASSESGGAGEKLFF.

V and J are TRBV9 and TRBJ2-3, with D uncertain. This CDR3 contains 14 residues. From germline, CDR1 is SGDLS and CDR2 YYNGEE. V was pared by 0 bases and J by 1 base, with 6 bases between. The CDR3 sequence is CASSVVSRTDTQYF. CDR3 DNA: TGTGCCAGCAGCGTAGTATCCCGCACAGATACGCAGTATTTT. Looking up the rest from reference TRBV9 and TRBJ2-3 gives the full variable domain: DSGVTQTPKHLITATGQRVTLRCSPRSGDLSVYWYQQSLDQGLQFLIQYYNGEERAKGNILERFSAQQFPDLHSELNLSSLELGDSALYFCASSVVSRTDTQYFGPGTRLTVL.

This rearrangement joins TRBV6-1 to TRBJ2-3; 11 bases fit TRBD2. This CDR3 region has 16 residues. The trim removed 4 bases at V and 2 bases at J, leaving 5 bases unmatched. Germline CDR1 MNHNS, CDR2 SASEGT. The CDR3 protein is CASSALTSGNTDTQYF. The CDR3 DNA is TGTGCCAGCAGTGCACTGACTAGCGGGAACACAGATACGCAGTATTTT.

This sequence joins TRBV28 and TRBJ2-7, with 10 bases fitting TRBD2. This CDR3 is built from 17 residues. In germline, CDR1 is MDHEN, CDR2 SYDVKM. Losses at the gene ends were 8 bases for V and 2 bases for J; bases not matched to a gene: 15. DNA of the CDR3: TGTGCCAGCTCTGCTAGCGGGAGATGGGTGAGGACCTACGAGCAGTACTTC. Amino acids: CASSASGRWVRTYEQYF.

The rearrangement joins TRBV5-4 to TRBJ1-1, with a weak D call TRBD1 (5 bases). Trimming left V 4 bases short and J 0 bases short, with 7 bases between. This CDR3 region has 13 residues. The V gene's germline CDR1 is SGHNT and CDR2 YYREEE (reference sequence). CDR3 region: CASSPDMNTEAFF. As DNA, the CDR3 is TGTGCCAGCAGCCCGGACATGAACACTGAAGCTTTCTTT.

For the CDR3, the DNA is TGTGCCAGCAGCCAACGACAGGGTCAGGATGGCGAGCAGTACTTC. Translated, it gives CASSQRQGQDGEQYF. J is TRBJ2-7 and V is TRBV14; 7 bases are shared with TRBD1. From germline, CDR1 is SGHDN and CDR2 FVKESK. The V gene end was trimmed by 2 bases and the J gene end by 6 bases; junction bases not matched to a gene: 10. The CDR3 totals 15 residues.

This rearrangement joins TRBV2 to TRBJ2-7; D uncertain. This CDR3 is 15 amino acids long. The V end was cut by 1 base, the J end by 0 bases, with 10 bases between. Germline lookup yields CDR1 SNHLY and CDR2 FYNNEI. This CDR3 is CASSEGGQSSYEQYF. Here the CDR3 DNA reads TGTGCCAGCAGTGAAGGTGGGCAAAGCTCCTACGAGCAGTACTTC.

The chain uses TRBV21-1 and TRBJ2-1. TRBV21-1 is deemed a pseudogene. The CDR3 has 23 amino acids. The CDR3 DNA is TGTGCCAGCAGCAAATGGGGGCCAGGAGGTTGGAATTCGGGGGTGTGTTTCCACAATGAGCAGTTCTTC. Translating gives CASSKWGPGGWNSGVCFHNEQFF.

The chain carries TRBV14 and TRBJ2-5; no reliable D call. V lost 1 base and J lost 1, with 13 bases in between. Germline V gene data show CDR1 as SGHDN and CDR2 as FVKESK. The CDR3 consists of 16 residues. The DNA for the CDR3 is TGTGCCAGCAGCCAAGTTTTGAGGTGGGGCCAAGAGACCCAGTACTTC. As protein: CASSQVLRWGQETQYF. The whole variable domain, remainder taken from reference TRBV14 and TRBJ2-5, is EAGVTQFPSHSVIEKGQTVTLRCDPISGHDNLYWYRRVMGKEIKFLLHFVKESKQDESGMPNNRFLAERTGGTYSTLKVQPAELEDSGVYFCASSQVLRWGQETQYFGPGTRLLVL.

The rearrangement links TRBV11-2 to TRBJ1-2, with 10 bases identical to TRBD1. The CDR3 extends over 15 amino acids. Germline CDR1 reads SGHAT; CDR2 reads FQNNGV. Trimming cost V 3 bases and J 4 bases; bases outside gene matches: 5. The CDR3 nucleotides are TGTGCCAGCAGCTTGATGACAGGGGGCAGCTATGGCTACACCTTC. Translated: CASSLMTGGSYGYTF.

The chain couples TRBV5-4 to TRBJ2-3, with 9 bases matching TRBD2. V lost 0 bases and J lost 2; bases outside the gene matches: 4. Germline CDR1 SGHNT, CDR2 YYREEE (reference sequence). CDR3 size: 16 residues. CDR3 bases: TGTGCCAGCAGCTTGGGTAGCGGGGGTAACACAGATACGCAGTATTTT. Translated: CASSLGSGGNTDTQYF. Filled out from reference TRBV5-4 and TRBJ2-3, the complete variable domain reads ETGVTQSPTHLIKTRGQQVTLRCSSQSGHNTVSWYQQALGQGPQFIFQYYREEENGRGNFPPRFSGLQFPNYSSELNVNALELDDSALYLCASSLGSGGNTDTQYFGPGTRLTVL.

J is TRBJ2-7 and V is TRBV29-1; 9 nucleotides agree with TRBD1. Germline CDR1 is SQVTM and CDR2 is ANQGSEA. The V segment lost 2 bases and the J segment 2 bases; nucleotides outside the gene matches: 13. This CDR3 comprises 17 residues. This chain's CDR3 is CSVEFLAPGQGTYEQYF. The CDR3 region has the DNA TGCAGCGTTGAATTCCTGGCACCGGGACAGGGTACCTACGAGCAGTACTTC.

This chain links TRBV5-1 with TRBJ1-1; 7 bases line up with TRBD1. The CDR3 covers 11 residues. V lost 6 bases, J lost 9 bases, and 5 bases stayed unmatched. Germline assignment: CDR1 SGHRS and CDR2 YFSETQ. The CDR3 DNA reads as TGCGCCAGCACGGAGGGGGCCCAAGCTTTCTTT. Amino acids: CASTEGAQAFF. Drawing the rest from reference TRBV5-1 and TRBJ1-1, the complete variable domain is KAGVTQTPRYLIKTRGQQVTLSCSPISGHRSVSWYQQTPGQGLQFLFEYFSETQRNKGNFPGRFSGRQFSNSRSEMNVSTLELGDSALYLCASTEGAQAFFGQGTRLTVV.

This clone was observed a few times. The CDR3 DNA reads as TGTGCCAGCAGCTTTCGCCCCGGGACAGCCATGTATGGCTACACCTTC. Translating it yields CASSFRPGTAMYGYTF. V and J are TRBV7-9 and TRBJ1-2; 7 bases agree with TRBD1. Germline CDR1 reads SEHNR; CDR2 reads FQNEAQ (reference sequence). With 3 bases clipped from V and 5 bases from J, the junction kept 12 bases outside the gene matches. The CDR3 totals 16 residues.

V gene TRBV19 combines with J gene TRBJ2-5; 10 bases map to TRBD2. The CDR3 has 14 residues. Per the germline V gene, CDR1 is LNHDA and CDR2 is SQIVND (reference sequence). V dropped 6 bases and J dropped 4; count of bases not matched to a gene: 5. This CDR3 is CASSLAGAPETQYF. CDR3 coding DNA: TGTGCCAGTAGCCTAGCGGGAGCTCCAGAGACCCAGTACTTC. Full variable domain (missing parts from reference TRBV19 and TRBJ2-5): DGGITQSPKYLFRKEGQNVTLSCEQNLNHDAMYWYRQDPGQGLRLIYYSQIVNDFQKGDIAEGYSVSREKKESFPLTVTSAQKNPTAFYLCASSLAGAPETQYFGPGTRLLVL.

CDR3 sequence: CASSVGSRETQYF. CDR3 bases: TGTGCCAGCAGCGTAGGTTCTCGGGAGACCCAGTACTTC. The chain couples TRBV9 to TRBJ2-5; D is unresolved. The CDR3 has 13 residues. CDR1 SGDLS and CDR2 YYNGEE come from the germline V gene. V was pared by 0 bases and J by 5 bases, with 8 bases between.